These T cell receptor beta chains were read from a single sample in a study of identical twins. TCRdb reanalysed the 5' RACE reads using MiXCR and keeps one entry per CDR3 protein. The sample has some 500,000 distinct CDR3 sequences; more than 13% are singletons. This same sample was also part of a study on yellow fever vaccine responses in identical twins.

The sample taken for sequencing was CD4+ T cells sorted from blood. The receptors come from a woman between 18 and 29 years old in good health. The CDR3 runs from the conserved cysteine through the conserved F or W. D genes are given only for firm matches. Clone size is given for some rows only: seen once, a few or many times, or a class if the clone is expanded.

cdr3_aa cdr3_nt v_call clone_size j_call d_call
CASSYVDTQYF TGTGCCAGCAGTTACGTAGATACGCAGTATTTT TRBV6-5 few TRBJ2-3 -
CASSRTESSADTQYF TGTGCCAGCAGCCGCACAGAGTCTAGCGCAGATACGCAGTATTTT TRBV7-9 - TRBJ2-3 -
CAISEGSSGANVLTF TGTGCCATCAGTGAGGGCAGCTCTGGGGCCAACGTCCTGACTTTC TRBV10-3 few TRBJ2-6 -
CASSTLGGVSYEQYF TGTGCCAGCAGTACCCTCGGAGGGGTCTCCTACGAGCAGTACTTC TRBV2 few TRBJ2-7 -
CASSYGGGLAGYNEQFF TGTGCCAGCAGTTACGGGGGGGGACTAGCGGGTTACAATGAGCAGTTCTTC TRBV6-5 few TRBJ2-1 TRBD2
CSARSGAGYTF TGCAGTGCTAGATCGGGGGCTGGCTACACCTTC TRBV20-1 - TRBJ1-2 -
CASSFRDEQYF TGTGCCAGCAGCTTCAGGGACGAGCAGTACTTC TRBV5-6 many TRBJ2-7 -
CSPGGLDTQYF TGCAGCCCTGGAGGGTTGGATACGCAGTATTTT TRBV29-1 - TRBJ2-3 -
CASSPALRDEQFF TGTGCCAGCAGCCCTGCATTGAGGGATGAGCAGTTCTTC TRBV27 - TRBJ2-1 -
CASSFLGTLREQYF TGTGCCAGCAGCTTTTTAGGGACCTTACGAGAGCAGTACTTC TRBV13 few TRBJ2-7 -
CASSQEGGGGTGELFF TGCGCCAGCAGCCAAGAGGGAGGGGGCGGTACCGGGGAGCTGTTTTTT TRBV4-3 few TRBJ2-2 -
CASRFGLAGGTDTQYF TGTGCCAGCAGGTTCGGACTAGCGGGGGGCACAGATACGCAGTATTTT TRBV7-9 few TRBJ2-3 TRBD2
CASSLDRINQPQHF TGTGCCAGCAGCTTGGACAGGATCAATCAGCCCCAGCATTTT TRBV7-2 - TRBJ1-5 TRBD1
CSVEPANEQFF TGCAGCGTTGAACCGGCTAATGAGCAGTTCTTC TRBV29-1 medium-sized TRBJ2-1 -
CASSTRGSLETQYF TGTGCCAGCAGTACCCGGGGATCCCTAGAGACCCAGTACTTC TRBV6-2/TRBV6-3 - TRBJ2-5 -
CASSEFQGYNEQFF TGCGCCAGCAGTGAGTTTCAGGGATACAATGAGCAGTTCTTC TRBV10-1 few TRBJ2-1 -
CASSSITSGRSYEQYF TGTGCCAGCAGTTCTATCACTAGCGGCCGGTCCTACGAGCAGTACTTC TRBV6-2/TRBV6-3 - TRBJ2-7 TRBD2
CAISESVGGAAGELFF TGTGCCATCAGTGAGTCGGTAGGGGGCGCGGCCGGGGAGCTGTTTTTT TRBV10-3 - TRBJ2-2 TRBD1
CASRRTGGGYEQYF TGTGCCAGCCGGAGGACAGGGGGCGGGTACGAGCAGTACTTC TRBV28 - TRBJ2-7 TRBD1
CASSRPGLAVSTDTQYF TGTGCCAGCAGCCGACCGGGACTAGCAGTTAGCACAGATACGCAGTATTTT TRBV6-2/TRBV6-3 - TRBJ2-3 TRBD2
CASSIPGANSRSYNEQFF TGTGCCAGTAGTATACCAGGGGCCAATTCTCGCTCCTACAATGAGCAGTTCTTC TRBV19 - TRBJ2-1 -
CSFTEGYEQYF TGCAGCTTCACGGAGGGGTACGAGCAGTACTTC TRBV20-1 many TRBJ2-7 -